Listed here are 19 T cell receptor beta chains from one sample, sequenced in a study of OX40 agonist ivuxolimab in advanced cancers. Clones were sequenced by immunoSEQ multiplex PCR, and TCRdb holds only the in-frame ones, with some missing. The table lists tens of thousands of clones, 85% to 90% of them singletons. This sample comprised CD4+ or CD8+ T cells sorted from blood, obtained in a trial of the OX40 agonist ivuxolimab. These receptor sequences come from an adult with an advanced solid tumor such as melanoma, head and neck, liver or kidney cancer.

This clone appeared a few times. In DNA, the CDR3 is TGCAGTGCTAGGGGAGCGGGCCAGTTCTTC. Residues: CSARGAGQFF. This rearrangement joins TRBV20-1 to TRBJ2-1, with D maybe TRBD2 (6 bases). This CDR3 has 10 amino acids. Per germline, CDR1 DFQATT and CDR2 SNEGSKA (reference sequence). Trimming removed 3 bases at V and 13 bases at J, with 10 bases between.

V and J are TRBV2 and TRBJ2-1; D gene uncertain. V gave up 8 bases and J gave up 7 bases, with 9 bases separating them. The CDR3 totals 11 residues. The germline V gene encodes CDR1 SNHLY and CDR2 FYNNEI. The CDR3 reads CASSSRNEQFF. The CDR3 DNA follows: TGTGCCAGCTCCTCTCGGAATGAGCAGTTCTTC.

This rearrangement joins TRBV28 to TRBJ1-3; TRBD1 agrees at 7 bases. Germline-derived CDR1 and CDR2 are MDHEN and SYDVKM. This CDR3 has 16 amino acids. V lost 6 bases, J lost 3 bases, and 11 bases stayed unmatched. The chain's CDR3 is CASSRTGVAGGNTIYF. The CDR3 DNA reads TGTGCCAGCAGCCGCACAGGGGTAGCTGGTGGAAACACCATATATTTT. Drawing the rest from reference TRBV28 and TRBJ1-3, the complete variable domain is DVKVTQSSRYLVKRTGEKVFLECVQDMDHENMFWYRQDPGLGLRLIYFSYDVKMKEKGDIPEGYSVSREKKERFSLILESASTNQTSMYLCASSRTGVAGGNTIYFGEGSWLTVV.

V usage is TRBV18 and J usage is TRBJ2-7, with a weak D call TRBD2 (7 bases). The V gene lost 3 bases and the J gene lost 5 bases, with 8 bases spanning the gap. This CDR3 is 12 amino acids long. From germline, CDR1 is KGHSH and CDR2 LQKENI. The CDR3 DNA sequence: TGTGCCAGCTCACCCGGGGGGCACGAGCAGTACTTC. Amino acid sequence: CASSPGGHEQYF.

This chain joins TRBV6-1 and TRBJ2-7, with D unresolved. The CDR3 runs 12 residues. The ends were cut back, 6 bases at V and 4 bases at J, with 10 bases in the middle. Germline values: CDR1 MNHNS, CDR2 SASEGT. CDR3 DNA: TGTGCCAGCAGCGCCCTGGGATACGAGCAGTACTTC. Translation: CASSALGYEQYF.

The chain couples TRBV4-1 to TRBJ1-2; no clear D gene. This CDR3 is built from 14 residues. Trimming shortened V by 2 bases and J by 2 bases, and 9 bases separated the two germline ends. From germline, CDR1 is MGHRA and CDR2 YSYEKL. This chain's CDR3 is CASSQIRRNYGYTF. CDR3 bases: TGCGCCAGCAGCCAAATCAGAAGGAACTATGGCTACACCTTC.

In this sample, this clone turned up once. The rearrangement joins TRBV6-5 to TRBJ1-6; possible D gene TRBD1, 5 bases. Germline CDR1 and CDR2: MNHEY and SVGAGI. V dropped 6 bases and J dropped 10 bases, with 19 bases sitting between them. The CDR3 totals 15 residues. CDR3 DNA: TGTGCCAGCAGGCCCCCGGGCAGGGTCATCTCACCCCTCCACTTT. Amino acid sequence: CASRPPGRVISPLHF.

The chain employs TRBV30 and TRBJ2-1; 7 positions match TRBD2. Germline CDR1 GTSNPN, CDR2 SVGIG (reference sequence). The V gene end was trimmed by 4 bases and the J gene end by 5 bases; junction bases not matched to a gene: 2. This CDR3 is 12 amino acids long. Here the CDR3 reads CAWTGGHNEQFF. CDR3 nucleotides: TGTGCCTGGACGGGAGGTCACAATGAGCAGTTCTTC.

This clone was found a few times. V gene TRBV19 combines with J gene TRBJ2-2; TRBD1 matches at 11 bases. Trimming cost V 2 bases and J 6 bases; bases outside gene matches: 5. The germline gives CDR1 LNHDA, CDR2 SQIVND (reference sequence). The CDR3 runs to 16 residues. This CDR3 reads CASSISDRGRAGELFF. In nucleotides, the CDR3 is TGTGCCAGTAGTATATCGGACAGGGGGCGAGCCGGGGAGCTGTTTTTT.

V usage is TRBV29-1 and J usage is TRBJ2-2, with 8 positions matching TRBD2. With V trimmed by 7 bases and J by 9 bases, 13 bases remained unmatched. Germline-derived CDR1 and CDR2 are SQVTM and ANQGSEA. The CDR3 contains 14 residues. DNA of the CDR3: TGCAGCGGTTCGGGCCGGGAGGGAGACCGGGAGCTGTTTTTT. Translating it yields CSGSGREGDRELFF.

This clone was counted between two and nine times. The CDR3 region is CASSSLAGVSYNEQFF. The CDR3 nucleotides read TGTGCCAGCAGTTCTTTAGCGGGAGTATCGTACAATGAGCAGTTCTTC. The chain links TRBV28 to TRBJ2-1; 9 bases match TRBD2. Trimming took 4 bases from V and 4 from J; bases not matched to a gene: 8. The CDR3 covers 16 residues. Germline assignment: CDR1 MDHEN and CDR2 SYDVKM.

This rearrangement joins TRBV28 to TRBJ2-3; TRBD1 agrees at 9 bases. Looked up from germline, CDR1 is MDHEN and CDR2 is SYDVKM. The CDR3 runs to 16 residues. V lost 6 bases and J lost 1; bases outside the gene matches: 8. DNA of the CDR3: TGTGCCAGCAGATACGGACAGGGGCATGGCACAGATACGCAGTATTTT. Translation gives CASRYGQGHGTDTQYF.

In nucleotides, the CDR3 is TGTGCCAGCAGCGCCCCAGGACTAGCCTGGGAGACCCAGTACTTC. Protein sequence: CASSAPGLAWETQYF. V usage is TRBV9 and J usage is TRBJ2-5, with TRBD2 matching 8 bases. CDR1 is SGDLS and CDR2 is YYNGEE in the germline V gene. The ends lost 3 bases at V and 5 bases at J; junction bases unmatched: 9. The CDR3 loop spans 15 amino acids.

This rearrangement joins TRBV19 to TRBJ2-7, with TRBD1 matching 7 bases. The trim removed 3 bases at V and 1 base at J, leaving 6 bases unmatched. This CDR3 is built from 15 residues. The germline CDR1 and CDR2 sequences are LNHDA and SQIVND (reference sequence). CDR3 protein: CASSIGQAGSYEQYF. In DNA form, the CDR3 reads TGTGCCAGTAGTATCGGACAGGCTGGATCCTACGAGCAGTACTTC.

The rearrangement links TRBV9 to TRBJ2-3; TRBD2 matches 8 bases. V lost 0 bases and J lost 5; bases outside the gene matches: 8. The V gene's germline CDR1 is SGDLS and CDR2 YYNGEE. This CDR3 contains 16 residues. The CDR3 DNA is TGTGCCAGCAGCGTAGAATCAGCGGGAGTAAGAGATACGCAGTATTTT. It specifies CASSVESAGVRDTQYF.

The V and J genes are TRBV2 and TRBJ2-3; D is undetermined. The germline gives CDR1 SNHLY, CDR2 FYNNEI. The V end lost 6 bases, the J end lost 2 bases, and 6 bases lay between the germline ends. CDR3 length: 12 residues. The CDR3 spells CASRFNTDTQYF. In DNA, the CDR3 is TGTGCCAGCAGGTTTAACACAGATACGCAGTATTTT.

The count of this clone is one. The chain carries TRBV5-4 and TRBJ2-5, with TRBD2 matching 13 bases. Germline CDR1 SGHNT, CDR2 YYREEE (reference sequence). The CDR3 totals 15 residues. With V trimmed by 4 bases and J by 4 bases, 4 bases remained unmatched. The DNA for the CDR3 is TGTGCCAGCAGCCTGACTAGCGGGAGGCTAGAGACCCAGTACTTC. Protein product: CASSLTSGRLETQYF.

The V call is TRBV28, the J call TRBJ2-7; no reliable D call. Trimming shortened V by 7 bases and J by 3 bases, and 7 bases separated the two germline ends. Looked up from germline, CDR1 is MDHEN and CDR2 is SYDVKM. This CDR3 has 11 residues. Here the CDR3 DNA reads TGTGCCAGCACCCAGAACTACGAGCAGTACTTC. It encodes CASTQNYEQYF.

This rearrangement joins TRBV19 to TRBJ2-7; 10 positions match TRBD1. Germline CDR1 reads LNHDA; CDR2 reads SQIVND (reference sequence). V lost 4 bases and J lost 4; bases outside the gene matches: 4. There are 14 residues in the CDR3. CDR3 in DNA: TGTGCCAGTAGTACGGACAGGGGGAGGTACGAGCAGTACTTC. It yields the protein CASSTDRGRYEQYF.